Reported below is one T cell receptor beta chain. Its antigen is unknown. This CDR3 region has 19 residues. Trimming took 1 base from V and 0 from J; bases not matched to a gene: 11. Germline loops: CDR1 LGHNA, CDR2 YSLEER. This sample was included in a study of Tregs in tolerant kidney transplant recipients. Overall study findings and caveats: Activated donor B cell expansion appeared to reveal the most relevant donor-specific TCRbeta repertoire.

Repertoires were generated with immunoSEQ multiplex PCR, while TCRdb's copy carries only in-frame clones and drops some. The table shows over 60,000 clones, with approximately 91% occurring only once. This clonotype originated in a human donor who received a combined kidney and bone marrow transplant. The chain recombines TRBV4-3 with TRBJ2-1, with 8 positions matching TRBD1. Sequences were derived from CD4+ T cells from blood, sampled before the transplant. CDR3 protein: CASSQVAGGLIYSYNEQFF. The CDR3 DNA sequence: TGCGCCAGCAGCCAAGTCGCAGGGGGCTTAATATACTCCTACAATGAGCAGTTCTTC.